The 13 T cell receptor beta chains below were found in one sample sequenced in a study of spatial heterogeneity in lung cancer. This sample's time point: sample taken at primary tumor resection. From tumor, nontumor lung or frozen PBMC, whole RNA was taken unsorted for sequencing. One entry per CDR3 protein, called by TCRdb with MiXCR from the 5' RACE reads. The repertoire holds roughly 20,000 distinct CDR3 sequences, with 4.6% as singletons. The sequencing used PBMCs, collected at surgery. The receptors shown here come from a male donor with early-stage non-small cell lung cancer.

This clonotype ranks as medium-sized. The chain is built from TRBV20-1 and TRBJ2-3; 10 bases agree with TRBD2. The germline CDR1 and CDR2 sequences are DFQATT and SNEGSKA (reference sequence). The CDR3 covers 14 residues. V shed 3 bases and J 7 bases; nucleotides not matched to a gene: 7. The CDR3 region has the DNA TGCAGTGCTAGGGCTAGCGGGAGTGGTCATACGCAGTATTTT. Translation gives CSARASGSGHTQYF.

The sample holds many counts of this clonotype. CDR3 residues: CAISGQSSYNEQFF. In nucleotides, the CDR3 is TGTGCCATCAGCGGACAGAGCTCCTACAATGAGCAGTTCTTC. V gene TRBV10-3 combines with J gene TRBJ2-1; possible D gene TRBD1, 6 bases. CDR1 and CDR2 from the germline V gene are ENHRY and SYGVKD. Trimming left V 6 bases short and J 0 bases short, with 9 bases between. The CDR3 length is 14 residues.

In this sample, this clonotype turned up many times. The rearrangement links TRBV7-9 to TRBJ2-7; 10 bases fit TRBD1. The V and J ends lost 3 bases and 3 bases, in that order; junction bases with no gene match: 5. Germline values: CDR1 SEHNR, CDR2 FQNEAQ (reference sequence). CDR3 length equals 15 residues. The CDR3 is CASSLAGTGVYEQYF. CDR3 sequence (DNA): TGTGCCAGCAGCTTGGCCGGGACAGGGGTCTACGAGCAGTACTTC. The entire variable domain, with the rest obtained from reference TRBV7-9 and TRBJ2-7, is as follows: DTGVSQNPRHKITKRGQNVTFRCDPISEHNRLYWYRQTLGQGPEFLTYFQNEAQLEKSRLLSDRFSAERPKGSFSTLEIQRTEQGDSAMYLCASSLAGTGVYEQYFGPGTRLTVT.

This chain uses TRBV7-9 with TRBJ2-3, with D possibly matching TRBD1 (5 bases). V lost 1 base to trimming and J lost 0 bases, with 11 bases between them. Germline V gene sequence: CDR1 SEHNR, CDR2 FQNEAQ (reference sequence). The CDR3 length is 16 residues. Written as DNA, the CDR3 is TGTGCCAGCAGCTTAGGTCTAGGGGCTAGCACAGATACGCAGTATTTT. It encodes CASSLGLGASTDTQYF. Looking up the rest from reference TRBV7-9 and TRBJ2-3 gives the full variable domain: DTGVSQNPRHKITKRGQNVTFRCDPISEHNRLYWYRQTLGQGPEFLTYFQNEAQLEKSRLLSDRFSAERPKGSFSTLEIQRTEQGDSAMYLCASSLGLGASTDTQYFGPGTRLTVL.

The rearrangement links TRBV29-1 to TRBJ2-5, with TRBD2 as a possible D gene (7 bases). CDR3 length: 16 residues. Trimming took 4 bases from V and 7 from J, leaving 25 bases between them. The germline V gene has CDR1 SQVTM and CDR2 ANQGSEA. The CDR3 region is CSVVSPSWAGAGTQYF. As DNA, the CDR3 is TGCAGCGTTGTGTCCCCCAGTTGGGCGGGGGCTGGGACCCAGTACTTC.

This clonotype was recorded many times. The chain joins TRBV11-2 to TRBJ2-1, with 10 bases that match TRBD2. V was clipped by 4 bases and J by 2 bases; unmatched bases: 2. CDR3 size: 15 residues. The germline CDR1 and CDR2 sequences are SGHAT and FQNNGV. DNA for the CDR3: TGTGCCAGCAGCTGGACTAGCGGCGCCTACAATGAGCAGTTCTTC. It translates to CASSWTSGAYNEQFF.

The V and J genes are TRBV21-1 and TRBJ2-7. TRBV21-1 is reported as a pseudogene. CDR3 length: 14 amino acids. The CDR3 loop is CASSNRKDSYEQYF. The CDR3 DNA reads TGTGCCAGCAGCAATAGGAAAGACTCCTACGAGCAGTACTTC.

This clonotype was counted many times. The chain uses TRBV2 and TRBJ1-6; D remains unclear. This CDR3 region has 12 residues. In germline, CDR1 is SNHLY, CDR2 FYNNEI. The V gene lost 3 bases and the J gene lost 5 bases, with 2 bases spanning the gap. The CDR3 loop is CASSEDNSPLHF. Written as DNA, the CDR3 is TGTGCCAGCAGTGAGGATAATTCACCCCTCCACTTT.

The chain is built from TRBV18 and TRBJ2-1, with unresolved D. CDR3 length: 13 amino acids. Trimming stripped 5 bases from V and 7 bases from J, with 12 bases between. Germline assignment: CDR1 KGHSH and CDR2 LQKENI. The CDR3 protein is CASSYYDGNEQFF. CDR3 DNA sequence: TGTGCCAGCTCATATTACGACGGAAATGAGCAGTTCTTC.

In its sample, this clonotype was seen many times. The V call is TRBV18, the J call TRBJ2-7; no firm D call. In germline, CDR1 is KGHSH, CDR2 LQKENI. Trimming pared 6 bases from V and 2 bases from J, leaving 11 bases between. The CDR3 totals 13 residues. The CDR3 loop is CASSPTTTYEQYF. The CDR3 DNA is TGTGCCAGCTCGCCTACTACCACCTACGAGCAGTACTTC.

This clonotype came up many times. The J gene is TRBJ1-2, the V gene TRBV7-9, with 9 bases aligning to TRBD1. With V trimmed by 4 bases and J by 8 bases, 5 bases remained unmatched. The germline CDR1 and CDR2 sequences are SEHNR and FQNEAQ (reference sequence). This CDR3 is 13 amino acids long. CDR3 loop: CASSSGQGWGYTF. The CDR3 region has the DNA TGTGCCAGCAGCTCGGGACAGGGCTGGGGCTACACCTTC.

The table lists this clonotype with many counts. The chain joins TRBV20-1 to TRBJ2-3; D remains unclear. Trimming stripped 3 bases from V and 4 bases from J, with 17 bases between. Germline loops: CDR1 DFQATT, CDR2 SNEGSKA (reference sequence). The CDR3 loop spans 15 amino acids. CDR3 protein: CSASWSGTYSDTQYF. The CDR3 DNA reads TGCAGTGCTAGTTGGTCCGGTACTTATTCAGATACGCAGTATTTT.

In its sample, this clonotype was seen many times. The gene calls are TRBV27 and TRBJ2-7; D may be TRBD1 (6 bases). The germline V gene has CDR1 MNHEY and CDR2 SMNVEV (reference sequence). Trimming pared 6 bases from V and 6 bases from J, leaving 15 bases between. The CDR3 totals 13 residues. The CDR3 spells CASSLYRESEQYF. In DNA form, the CDR3 reads TGTGCCAGCAGCCTATACAGGGAAAGCGAGCAGTACTTC.